This T cell receptor (beta chain) emerged from a study of graft-versus-host responses after intestinal transplantation. General observations from the study: Graft-donor T cell macrochimerism coincided with high graft-versus-host to host-versus-graft clonal ratios in allografts.

Graft material was processed, releasing intraepithelial and lamina propria lymphocytes. Some clones are missing from TCRdb's copy, which holds only in-frame ones; the method was immunoSEQ multiplex PCR. The sample yields about 15,000 clones, 70% seen once. The germline CDR1 and CDR2 sequences are GTSNPN and SVGIG (reference sequence). CDR3 length: 13 residues. The V and J ends lost 0 bases and 4 bases respectively, with 9 bases between them. A word on this clone: Its antigen is as yet unknown.

The gene calls are TRBV30 and TRBJ1-1; D not resolved. This specimen was ileum tissue, taken approximately 780 days after intestinal transplantation. This clonotype was sampled from a human patient who received an intestinal transplant, so some T cells may come from the graft donor. CDR3 loop: CAWSVSASTEAFF. The CDR3 nucleotides are TGTGCCTGGAGTGTAAGTGCCTCCACTGAAGCTTTCTTT. Combining the CDR3 with reference TRBV30 and TRBJ1-1 gives the whole variable domain SQTIHQWPATLVQPVGSPLSLECTVEGTSNPNLYWYRQAAGRGLQLLFYSVGIGQISSEVPQNLSASRPQDRQFILSSKKLLLSDSGFYLCAWSVSASTEAFFGQGTRLTVV.